This record looks at one T cell receptor (beta chain) sequence and its context. The antigen is unknown. The PCR ran on 60 Vbeta and 13 Jbeta primers. Original analysis: An analysis that came later counted 77 million or so unique TCR beta chains, about 10 million shared. Profiled with immunoSEQ multiplex PCR; TCRdb holds only in-frame clones, not every one. V and J calls and clone size are those listed in that table; D and trimming were worked out from the DNA. Of around 110,000 clones listed, 55% to 80% were seen once; the top ten hold about 2.2%. This record comes from a study of cytomegalovirus exposure and HLA in healthy donors. The wider study: Researchers previously reported finding 90 million to 130 million unique TCR beta sequences from about 200 million T cells.

General study findings and limits: Analyses of presence and absence presupposed an approximately uniform sequencing depth across donors.

This receptor was obtained from a woman under 40 in good health and CMV-seronegative. Sequencing used PBMCs.

CDR3 protein: CASSPSGRAQLSDEQYF. The CDR3 coding sequence is TGCGCCAGCAGCCCGAGCGGGAGGGCCCAACTATCCGACGAGCAGTACTTC. The genes are TRBV5-1 and TRBJ2-7; 10 positions agree with TRBD2. From germline, CDR1 is SGHRS and CDR2 YFSETQ. With 4 bases clipped from V and 5 bases from J, the junction kept 15 bases outside the gene matches. The CDR3 contains 17 residues.